The T cell receptor (beta chain) described here comes from a study of cytomegalovirus exposure and HLA in healthy donors. Overall study results and limits: The majority of TCR sequences were rare, yet some public TCRs appeared in many donors. Sequencing probably produced one cluster of sequence variants that were highly shared.

Vbeta (60) and Jbeta (13) primers were used in the PCR. TCRdb's table, derived via immunoSEQ multiplex PCR, lists solely in-frame clones and lacks some. The profile shows around 53,000 clones, approximately 70% of them singletons. The CDR3 is 14 amino acids. Trimming took 6 bases from V and 4 from J, leaving 16 bases between them. Germline V gene sequence: CDR1 SQVTM, CDR2 ANQGSEA. A word on this clone: Its target is not known.

Sequenced sample: PBMCs. The sequence was collected from a young man in good health and CMV-seronegative. This rearrangement joins TRBV29-1 to TRBJ2-1, with D possibly being TRBD2 (6 bases). For the CDR3, the DNA is TGCAGCGTAGTAACCCGCGGGACTTACAATGAGCAGTTCTTC. This codes for CSVVTRGTYNEQFF.